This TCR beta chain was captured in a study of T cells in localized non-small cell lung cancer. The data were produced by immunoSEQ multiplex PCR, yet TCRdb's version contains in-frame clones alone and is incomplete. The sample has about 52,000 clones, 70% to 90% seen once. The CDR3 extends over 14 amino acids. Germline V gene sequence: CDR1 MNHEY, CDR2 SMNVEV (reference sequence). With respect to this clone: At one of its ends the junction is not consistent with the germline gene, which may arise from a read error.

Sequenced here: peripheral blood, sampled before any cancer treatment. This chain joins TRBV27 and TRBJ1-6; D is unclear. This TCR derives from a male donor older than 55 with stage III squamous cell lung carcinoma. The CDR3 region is CASSLSSYNSPLYF. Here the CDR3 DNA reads TGTGCCAGCAGTTTATCGAGCTATAATTCACCCCTCTACTTT.